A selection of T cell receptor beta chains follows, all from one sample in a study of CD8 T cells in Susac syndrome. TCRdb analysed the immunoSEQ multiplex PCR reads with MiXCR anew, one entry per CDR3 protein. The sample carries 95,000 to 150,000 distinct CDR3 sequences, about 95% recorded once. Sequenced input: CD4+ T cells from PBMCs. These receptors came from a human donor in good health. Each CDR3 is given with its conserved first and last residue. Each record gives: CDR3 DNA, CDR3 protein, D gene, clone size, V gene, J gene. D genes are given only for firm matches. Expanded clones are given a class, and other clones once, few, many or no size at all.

DNA: TGTGCCAGCAGCCAAGAGGGACAGGGCTCCTACGAGCAGTACTTC; CDR3: CASSQEGQGSYEQYF; D: TRBD1; size: NA; V: TRBV3-1; J: TRBJ2-7
DNA: TGTGCTAGTGGTTTGCCCACTTCCGGGCAGTTCTTC; CDR3: CASGLPTSGQFF; D: NA; size: NA; V: TRBV12-5; J: TRBJ2-1
DNA: TGTGCCAGCAGTTCCCACCAGGATGGCAATCAGCCCCAGCATTTT; CDR3: CASSSHQDGNQPQHF; D: NA; size: NA; V: TRBV28; J: TRBJ1-5
DNA: TGTGCCAGTAGTATGACTTACACCGGGGAGCTGTTTTTT; CDR3: CASSMTYTGELFF; D: NA; size: NA; V: TRBV19; J: TRBJ2-2
DNA: TGTGCCAGCAGCTTCAGTGGGGATCCTAACTACGAGCAGTACTTC; CDR3: CASSFSGDPNYEQYF; D: NA; size: few; V: TRBV11-2; J: TRBJ2-7
DNA: TGTGCCAGCAGGGCGGGGAGAGAGACCCAGTACTTC; CDR3: CASRAGRETQYF; D: NA; size: NA; V: TRBV6-2/TRBV6-3; J: TRBJ2-5
DNA: TGTGCCAGCAGCTCATTGCCGGGGGCGACTGGGGCCAACGTCCTGACTTTC; CDR3: CASSSLPGATGANVLTF; D: NA; size: NA; V: TRBV7-9; J: TRBJ2-6
DNA: TGTGCCAGCAGTTGGGGGGGGGCGGCGAACACCGGGGAGCTGTTTTTT; CDR3: CASSWGGAANTGELFF; D: NA; size: NA; V: TRBV5-6; J: TRBJ2-2
DNA: TGTGCCAGCAGTTTACCGGGACTAGCGGGTGGTGAGCAGTTCTTC; CDR3: CASSLPGLAGGEQFF; D: TRBD2; size: NA; V: TRBV5-4; J: TRBJ2-1
DNA: TGTGCCAGCACCCAGAACGAGGGCTACGAGCAGTACTTC; CDR3: CASTQNEGYEQYF; D: NA; size: NA; V: TRBV21-1; J: TRBJ2-7
DNA: TGTGCCAGCAGCCAACGGGGGGAGAAAAACATTCAGTACTTC; CDR3: CASSQRGEKNIQYF; D: TRBD2; size: NA; V: TRBV3-1; J: TRBJ2-4
DNA: TGTGCCACCAGTGATTTGCAAGGGGTTGGTAGCGAGACCCAGTACTTC; CDR3: CATSDLQGVGSETQYF; D: NA; size: NA; V: TRBV24-1; J: TRBJ2-5
DNA: TGTGCCAGCAGTTTTTCAGGCCAGGAAGGGAACTATGGCTACACCTTC; CDR3: CASSFSGQEGNYGYTF; D: NA; size: NA; V: TRBV28; J: TRBJ1-2
DNA: TGCGCCAGCAGCTTGGGCGGCAGGGTGGATGAAAAACTGTTTTTT; CDR3: CASSLGGRVDEKLFF; D: NA; size: NA; V: TRBV5-1; J: TRBJ1-4
DNA: TGTGCCAGTAGTAGCGCCGGGACTAGCGGGAGATACGAGCAGTACTTC; CDR3: CASSSAGTSGRYEQYF; D: TRBD2; size: NA; V: TRBV19; J: TRBJ2-7
DNA: TGTGCCTGGAGAAGGTCACCCGAGCAGTACTTC; CDR3: CAWRRSPEQYF; D: NA; size: NA; V: TRBV30; J: TRBJ2-7
DNA: TGCAGCGTTGATCGGGGGAACTATGGCTACACCTTC; CDR3: CSVDRGNYGYTF; D: NA; size: NA; V: TRBV29-1; J: TRBJ1-2
DNA: TGTGCCAGCAAGTGGGACTCTGGAAACACCATATATTTT; CDR3: CASKWDSGNTIYF; D: NA; size: NA; V: TRBV12-3/TRBV12-4; J: TRBJ1-3
DNA: TGCAGTGCTAGAAGGCAGGGTGGAGAGCAGTACTTC; CDR3: CSARRQGGEQYF; D: NA; size: NA; V: TRBV20-1; J: TRBJ2-7
DNA: TGTGCCAGCAGCTCGGGAGGGGCTAGCCAAGAGACCCAGTACTTC; CDR3: CASSSGGASQETQYF; D: TRBD2; size: NA; V: TRBV11-2; J: TRBJ2-5
DNA: TGTGCCACCAGCAGCGGGACTCCCTACAATGAGCAGTTCTTC; CDR3: CATSSGTPYNEQFF; D: NA; size: once; V: TRBV15; J: TRBJ2-1
DNA: TGTGCCAGCAGCTCGAGGACTAGCGGACTCACAGATACGCAGTATTTT; CDR3: CASSSRTSGLTDTQYF; D: TRBD2; size: NA; V: TRBV11-2; J: TRBJ2-3
DNA: TGTGCCAGCAGCTTAATGGCAGGCAGACCCTATGGCTACACCTTC; CDR3: CASSLMAGRPYGYTF; D: NA; size: NA; V: TRBV7-9; J: TRBJ1-2
DNA: TGTGCCAGCAGCTTAGTCTCCGCTAACACAGATACGCAGTATTTT; CDR3: CASSLVSANTDTQYF; D: NA; size: once; V: TRBV11-2; J: TRBJ2-3
DNA: TGTGCCAGCAGCCTCCTCGGGGTGGGTAATTCACCCCTCCACTTT; CDR3: CASSLLGVGNSPLHF; D: NA; size: NA; V: TRBV12-3/TRBV12-4; J: TRBJ1-6
DNA: TGTGCCAGCAGCTTAGCGGGGACAGGGGGCTACACCTTC; CDR3: CASSLAGTGGYTF; D: TRBD1; size: NA; V: TRBV7-8; J: TRBJ1-2
DNA: TGTGCCTGGACTAGAAAAGTTATGGGACTAGCGGACTACGAGCAGTACTTC; CDR3: CAWTRKVMGLADYEQYF; D: TRBD2; size: NA; V: TRBV30; J: TRBJ2-7
DNA: TGTGCCAGCAGCTCCGTCGGGGGGGGCCTTTCAGATACGCAGTATTTT; CDR3: CASSSVGGGLSDTQYF; D: TRBD2; size: NA; V: TRBV7-6; J: TRBJ2-3
DNA: TGTGCCAGTAGTTGGCAGGGGGGCTTCAATGAGCAGTTCTTC; CDR3: CASSWQGGFNEQFF; D: NA; size: once; V: TRBV19; J: TRBJ2-1
DNA: TGTGCCACCAGCAGGGGAGGGGGCTATGGCTACACCTTC; CDR3: CATSRGGGYGYTF; D: NA; size: NA; V: TRBV15; J: TRBJ1-2
DNA: TGCGCCAGCAGCTTGGTTGCGGGAGCTGCCTACAATGAGCAGTTCTTC; CDR3: CASSLVAGAAYNEQFF; D: TRBD2; size: NA; V: TRBV5-1; J: TRBJ2-1
DNA: TGCGCCAGCAGCTTGGTCGAGACAGGGGGCTATGGCTACACCTTC; CDR3: CASSLVETGGYGYTF; D: TRBD1; size: NA; V: TRBV5-1; J: TRBJ1-2
DNA: TGTGCCAGCAGTGGCGGACTAGCGGGAATAAACAATGAGCAGTTCTTC; CDR3: CASSGGLAGINNEQFF; D: TRBD2; size: NA; V: TRBV2; J: TRBJ2-1
DNA: TGCAGCGTTGACGTTAGCGGGAGGACCGGGGAGCTGTTTTTT; CDR3: CSVDVSGRTGELFF; D: TRBD2; size: NA; V: TRBV29-1; J: TRBJ2-2
DNA: TGCAGTGCTAGCGGGAACACAGATACGCAGTATTTT; CDR3: CSASGNTDTQYF; D: NA; size: NA; V: TRBV20-1; J: TRBJ2-3
DNA: TGTGCCACATCCGGGACAGGGGGCAATCAGCCCCAGCATTTT; CDR3: CATSGTGGNQPQHF; D: TRBD1; size: once; V: TRBV19; J: TRBJ1-5
DNA: TGTGCCAGCAGCCGAAAGGGAGTCCCGTCCTACGAGCAGTACTTC; CDR3: CASSRKGVPSYEQYF; D: NA; size: NA; V: TRBV3-1; J: TRBJ2-7
DNA: TGTGCCAGCAGTGAAGCCGGGGAAGAGACCCAGTACTTC; CDR3: CASSEAGEETQYF; D: NA; size: NA; V: TRBV6-1; J: TRBJ2-5
DNA: TGTGCCAGTCTAGGGGGTAACTACGAGCAGTACTTC; CDR3: CASLGGNYEQYF; D: NA; size: NA; V: TRBV12-3/TRBV12-4; J: TRBJ2-7
DNA: TGTGCCATCAGTCCGGGACTAGCGTTGGATACGCAGTATTTT; CDR3: CAISPGLALDTQYF; D: TRBD2; size: NA; V: TRBV10-3; J: TRBJ2-3
DNA: TGTGCCAGCAGCCAAGATCCTGGGACTAGCGGCGGGGAGCTGTTTTTT; CDR3: CASSQDPGTSGGELFF; D: TRBD2; size: NA; V: TRBV3-1; J: TRBJ2-2
DNA: TGTGCCAGCAGCGTAGGGCTAGCGGGAGGGAGAGGAAATGAGCAGTTCTTC; CDR3: CASSVGLAGGRGNEQFF; D: TRBD2; size: NA; V: TRBV9; J: TRBJ2-1
DNA: TGTGCCAGCAGCTTACGGGCGGACAGTTCTACGCAGTATTTT; CDR3: CASSLRADSSTQYF; D: NA; size: NA; V: TRBV7-9; J: TRBJ2-3
DNA: TGCAGCGTTGAATCCCAGGCGAAAGGAAAACTGTTTTTT; CDR3: CSVESQAKGKLFF; D: NA; size: NA; V: TRBV29-1; J: TRBJ1-4
DNA: TGTGCCAGCAGATCCGGGAGTATCTACGAGCAGTACTTC; CDR3: CASRSGSIYEQYF; D: NA; size: NA; V: TRBV28; J: TRBJ2-7
DNA: TGTGCCTGGAGTGCCCACACCGGGGAGCTGTTTTTT; CDR3: CAWSAHTGELFF; D: NA; size: few; V: TRBV30; J: TRBJ2-2
DNA: TGTGCCAGTAGTATACGGATTAACACTGAAGCTTTCTTT; CDR3: CASSIRINTEAFF; D: NA; size: NA; V: TRBV19; J: TRBJ1-1
DNA: TGTGCCAGCAGATTGGGCGGGAGTCGCACAGATACGCAGTATTTT; CDR3: CASRLGGSRTDTQYF; D: TRBD2; size: NA; V: TRBV27; J: TRBJ2-3